A selection of T cell receptor beta chains follows, all from one sample in a study of cytomegalovirus exposure and HLA in healthy donors. The protocol was immunoSEQ multiplex PCR, while the TCRdb copy is restricted to in-frame clones and leaves out a portion. The data show some 110,000 clones, around 72% seen once. The specimen sequenced was PBMCs. The source of these receptors is a man younger than 45 in good health and CMV-seronegative. The CDR3 runs from the conserved cysteine through the conserved F or W. A D gene is named only where the DNA matches it firmly. A row's size may be missing; if present it is once, few, many or a size class.

TRBJ1-6,-,-,TRBV6-6,15,CASSYSGEGNSPLHF
TRBJ1-6,-,-,TRBV30,14,CAWSQGPPRSPLHF
TRBJ2-7,-,-,TRBV9,13,CASSVEGSDEQYF
TRBJ1-1,-,-,TRBV7-2,13,CASSPSSNTEAFF
TRBJ2-1,TRBD1,-,TRBV18,15,CASSPPDRGYNEQFF
TRBJ2-7,TRBD2,-,TRBV5-1,18,CASSLVTSGLPSLYEQYF
TRBJ2-5,TRBD2,-,TRBV7-2,18,CASSLGRASGGVQWTQYF
TRBJ2-7,TRBD2,-,TRBV9,16,CASSVEVTGGPYEQYF
TRBJ1-2,-,-,TRBV7-9,13,CSSSPGTAYGYTF
TRBJ1-4,-,few,TRBV27,15,CASSPKIATNEKLFF
TRBJ2-7,-,-,TRBV5-1,13,CASSLDGSYEQYF
TRBJ2-2,TRBD1,few,TRBV6-6,13,CASSSTGPGELFF
TRBJ2-7,TRBD1,-,TRBV6-1,14,CASSEGGQGSEQYF
TRBJ1-1,-,-,TRBV15,14,CASDDGGWDTEAFF
TRBJ2-1,-,once,TRBV29-1,14,CSVRRDFTPNEQFF
TRBJ2-5,-,-,TRBV7-2,14,CASSLNGAQETQYF
TRBJ2-4,TRBD1,-,TRBV30,13,CAWGTGSLNIQYF
TRBJ2-5,-,-,TRBV7-2,12,CASSTLRETQYF
TRBJ2-1,-,-,TRBV5-1,16,CASSLVGQISYNEQFF
TRBJ2-1,-,-,TRBV5-4,13,CASSLTGEDEQFF
TRBJ2-1,TRBD2,-,TRBV6-6,15,CASTPGLAIYNEQFF
TRBJ2-6,-,-,TRBV19,15,CASSTYSSGANVLTF
TRBJ1-5,-,once,TRBV5-1,14,CASSPMGAGQPQHF
TRBJ1-5,TRBD1,-,TRBV28,16,CASRQPGQGLNQPQHF
TRBJ2-7,-,few,TRBV6-1,15,CASSAGPRESYEQYF
TRBJ2-7,-,-,TRBV7-4,12,CATPQRTYEQYF